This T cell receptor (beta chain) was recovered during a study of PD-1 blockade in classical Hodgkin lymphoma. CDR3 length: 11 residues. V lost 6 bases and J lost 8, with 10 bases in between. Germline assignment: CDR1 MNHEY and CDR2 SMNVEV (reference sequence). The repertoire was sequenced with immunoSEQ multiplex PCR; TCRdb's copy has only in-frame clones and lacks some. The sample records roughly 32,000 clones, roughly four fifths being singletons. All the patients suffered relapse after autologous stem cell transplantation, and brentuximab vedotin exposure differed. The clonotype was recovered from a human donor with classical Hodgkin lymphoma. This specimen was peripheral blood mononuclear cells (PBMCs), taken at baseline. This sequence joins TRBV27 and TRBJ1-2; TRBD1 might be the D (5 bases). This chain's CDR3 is CASSQGWGYTF. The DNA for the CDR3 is TGTGCCAGCAGCCAGGGTTGGGGCTACACCTTC.